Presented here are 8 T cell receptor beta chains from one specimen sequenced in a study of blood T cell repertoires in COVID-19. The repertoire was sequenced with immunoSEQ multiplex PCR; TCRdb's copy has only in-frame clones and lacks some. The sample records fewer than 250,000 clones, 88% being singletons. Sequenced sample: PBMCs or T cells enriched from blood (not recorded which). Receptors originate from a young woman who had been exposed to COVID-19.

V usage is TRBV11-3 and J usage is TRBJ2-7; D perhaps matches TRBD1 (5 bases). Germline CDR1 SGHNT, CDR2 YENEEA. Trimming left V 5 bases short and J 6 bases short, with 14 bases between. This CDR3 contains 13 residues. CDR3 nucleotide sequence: TGTGCCAGCAGCCTCCAGGGTACGGGCGAGCAGTACTTC. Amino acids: CASSLQGTGEQYF.

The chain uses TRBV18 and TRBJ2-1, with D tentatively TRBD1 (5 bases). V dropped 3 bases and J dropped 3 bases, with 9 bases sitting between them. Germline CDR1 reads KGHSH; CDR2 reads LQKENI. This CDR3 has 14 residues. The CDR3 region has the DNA TGTGCCAGCTCACCTTACGACAGCTACAATGAGCAGTTCTTC. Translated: CASSPYDSYNEQFF.

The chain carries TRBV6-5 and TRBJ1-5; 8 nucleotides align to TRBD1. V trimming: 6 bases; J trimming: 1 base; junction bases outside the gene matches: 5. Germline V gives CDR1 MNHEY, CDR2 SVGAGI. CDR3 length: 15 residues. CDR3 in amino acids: CASSQDRASNQPQHF. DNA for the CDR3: TGTGCCAGCAGCCAGGACAGGGCAAGCAATCAGCCCCAGCATTTT.

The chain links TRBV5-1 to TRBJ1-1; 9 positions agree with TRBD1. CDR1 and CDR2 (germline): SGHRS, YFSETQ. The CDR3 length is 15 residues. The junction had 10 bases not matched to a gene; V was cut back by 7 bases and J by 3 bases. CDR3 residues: CASSRPTGGDTEAFF. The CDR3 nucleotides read TGCGCCAGCTCGCGCCCCACAGGGGGCGACACTGAAGCTTTCTTT. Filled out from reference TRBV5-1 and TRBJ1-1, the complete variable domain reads KAGVTQTPRYLIKTRGQQVTLSCSPISGHRSVSWYQQTPGQGLQFLFEYFSETQRNKGNFPGRFSGRQFSNSRSEMNVSTLELGDSALYLCASSRPTGGDTEAFFGQGTRLTVV.

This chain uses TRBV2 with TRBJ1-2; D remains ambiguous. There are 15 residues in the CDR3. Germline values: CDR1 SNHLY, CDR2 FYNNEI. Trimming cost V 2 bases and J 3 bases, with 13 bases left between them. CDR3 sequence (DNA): TGTGCCAGCAGTGAACGGCAGGCTGCTTACTATGGCTACACCTTC. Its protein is CASSERQAAYYGYTF.

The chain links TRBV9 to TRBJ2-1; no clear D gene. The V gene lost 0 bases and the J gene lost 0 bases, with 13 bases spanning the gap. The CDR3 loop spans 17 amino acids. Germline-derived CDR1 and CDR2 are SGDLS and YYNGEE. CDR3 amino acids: CASSVDTRPSSYNEQFF. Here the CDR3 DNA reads TGTGCCAGCAGCGTAGATACCCGCCCTAGCTCCTACAATGAGCAGTTCTTC. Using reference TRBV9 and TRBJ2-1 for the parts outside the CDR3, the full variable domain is DSGVTQTPKHLITATGQRVTLRCSPRSGDLSVYWYQQSLDQGLQFLIQYYNGEERAKGNILERFSAQQFPDLHSELNLSSLELGDSALYFCASSVDTRPSSYNEQFFGPGTRLTVL.

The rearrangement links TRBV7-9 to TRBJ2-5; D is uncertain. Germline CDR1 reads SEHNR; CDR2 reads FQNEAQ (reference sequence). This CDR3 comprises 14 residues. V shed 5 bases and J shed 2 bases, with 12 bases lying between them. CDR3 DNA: TGTGCCAGCAGCATCTGGGCAGGACAAGAGACCCAGTACTTC. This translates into CASSIWAGQETQYF.

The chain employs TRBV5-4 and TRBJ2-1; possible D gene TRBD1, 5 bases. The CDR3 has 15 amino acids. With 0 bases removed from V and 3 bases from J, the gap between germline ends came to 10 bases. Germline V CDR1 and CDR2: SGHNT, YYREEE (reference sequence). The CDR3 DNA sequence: TGTGCCAGCAGCTTGGGGGCAGGGAACTACAATGAGCAGTTCTTC. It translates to CASSLGAGNYNEQFF.